This T cell receptor (beta chain) was identified during a study of siplizumab effects on memory and regulatory T cells (dated by TCRdb to about 2019). With respect to the entire study: The effect of the anti-CD2 antibody siplizumab on alloreactive T-cell subsets was examined in allogeneic mixed lymphocyte reactions constructed from human PBMCs.

Library generation was performed with the immunoSEQ multiplex PCR assay. The deep sequencing platform assayed around 94,000 TCR templates per sample. Genomic DNA extracted from sorted T cells was used for TCRbeta CDR3 sequencing. The paper's processing steps were these. The R programming language was used for clonal analysis of the TCRbeta CDR3 data. Comparing unstimulated samples against CFSE-low samples taken after the reaction was how alloreactive CD4+ and CD8+ clones were defined. Regulatory or non-regulatory origin was assigned to alloreactive CD4+ clones by matching of sequences to sorted unstimulated Treg and non-Treg repertoires. TCRdb's version of the immuneACCESS table is confined to in-frame rearrangements and falls short of the full clone set. An unresolved V gene accounts for under half of the shortfall where checked; the remainder is of unknown origin. Clonal size and the V and J genes are those of that table, whereas D and trimming came from the DNA. This sample comprises some 56,000 clones, about 98% of them detected only once. Roughly 1.1% of the sample is taken by the ten largest.

Additional sequencing covered unstimulated subsets from three donor pairs, namely CD8+ effector memory, CD4+ naive, CD8+ TEMRA, CD4+ memory and CD8+ naive. Sorted unstimulated T cells and proliferating T cells recovered from mixed lymphocyte reactions underwent TCRbeta CDR3 sequencing. Fresh whole blood from fewer than 12 HLA-typed healthy donors was used to isolate PBMCs. Broader findings and caveats from the paper: The cumulative frequency of alloreactive sequences traceable to unstimulated CD4+ memory T cells was significantly reduced by siplizumab. Because sequences at frequencies below about 10^-5 were poorly captured, only a minor fraction of alloreactive clones could be mapped back to unstimulated subsets. Roughly 80-97% of proliferating CD4+ or CD8+ clones could not be assigned a naive or memory phenotype. Among mappable alloreactive CD4+ clones, the Treg-derived fraction averaged approximately 69% with siplizumab versus around 25% in control reactions. The suppressive function of proliferating Tregs from siplizumab cultures was not functionally confirmed. Greater diversity appeared to be present in unstimulated naive T cells than in memory T cells, and a substantial contribution to the alloresponse seemed to be made by naive cells.

About this clone itself: Its antigen remains unidentified. The input lacks base qualities; no much larger clone sits a single base away.

From the cysteine up to the phenylalanine, the CDR3 has a length of 13 residues. Only CDR3 DNA is held: 39 bases, read in frame from base 1. CDR1 and CDR2 are read off the germline V gene as ENHRY and SYGVKD. V is cut by 2 bases and J by 3 bases, and the space between the germline ends is 7 bases. The sequencing sample was made of naive CD8+ T cells sorted from blood. The intended sense of this specimen's cell subset or site label: unstimulated naive T cells. This sequence was found in a human donor in good health. The rearrangement joined TRBV10-3 to TRBJ1-2, with the D gene not confidently named. The CDR3 protein sequence reads: CAISEAEHYGYTF. DNA sequence: TGTGCCATCAGTGAGGCTGAGCACTATGGCTACACCTTC.